This T cell receptor (beta chain) emerged from a study of CD8+CD57+ T cells in acquired aplastic anemia. Notes on the study in general: CD8+ Simpson's diversity showed no significant patient-control difference. Comparison of patients with controls identified about 30 shared CD8+ CDR3 sequences.

This clonotype has a single count. Its antigen is not identified. Between the trimmed V and J ends, which lost 5 bases and 3 bases, there was a span of 13 bases. The CDR3 runs to 14 residues. The V gene's germline CDR1 is SNHLY and CDR2 FYNNEI. Genomic DNA acted as the template from which TCR beta VDJ combination and CDR3 sequence profiling were carried out. Each CDR3 protein gets one entry after TCRdb re-called the reads with MiXCR. The table lists about 48,000 distinct CDR3 sequences, 70% to 80% of them singletons. This TCR was recovered from a human donor in good health, serving as a control. The chain links TRBV2 to TRBJ2-5; perhaps TRBD2 as D (6 bases). The specimen was sorted CD4+, CD8+, or CD8+CD57+ T cells (not recorded which) from PBMCs. The CDR3 DNA sequence: TGTGCCAGCAGTTCCGGGACTCACAAAGAGACCCAGTACTTC. Translation: CASSSGTHKETQYF.